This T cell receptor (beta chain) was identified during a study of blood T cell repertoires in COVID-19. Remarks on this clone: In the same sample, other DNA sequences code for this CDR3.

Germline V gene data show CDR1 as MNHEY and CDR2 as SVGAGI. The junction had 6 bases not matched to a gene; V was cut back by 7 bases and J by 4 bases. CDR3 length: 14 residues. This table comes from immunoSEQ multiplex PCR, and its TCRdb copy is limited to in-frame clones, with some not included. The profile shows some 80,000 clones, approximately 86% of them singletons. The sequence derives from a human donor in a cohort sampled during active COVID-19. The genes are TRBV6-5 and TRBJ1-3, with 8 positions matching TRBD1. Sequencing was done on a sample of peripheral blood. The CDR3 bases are TGTGCCAGCACTTCGGACAGGGCCGGAAACACCATATATTTT. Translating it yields CASTSDRAGNTIYF.